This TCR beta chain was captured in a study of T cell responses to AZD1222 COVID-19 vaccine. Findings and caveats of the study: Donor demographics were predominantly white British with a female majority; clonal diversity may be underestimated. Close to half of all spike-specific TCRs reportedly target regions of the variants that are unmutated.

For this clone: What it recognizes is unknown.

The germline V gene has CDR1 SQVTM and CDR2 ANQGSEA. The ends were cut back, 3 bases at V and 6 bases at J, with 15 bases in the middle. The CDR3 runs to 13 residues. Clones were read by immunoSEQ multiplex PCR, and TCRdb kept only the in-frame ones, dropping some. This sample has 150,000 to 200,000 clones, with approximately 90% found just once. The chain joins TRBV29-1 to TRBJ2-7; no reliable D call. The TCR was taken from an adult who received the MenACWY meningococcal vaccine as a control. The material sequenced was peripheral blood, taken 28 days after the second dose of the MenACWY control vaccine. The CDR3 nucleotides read TGCAGCGTTGAGGTTGCCTGGGGTTCCGAGCAGTACTTC. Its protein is CSVEVAWGSEQYF.